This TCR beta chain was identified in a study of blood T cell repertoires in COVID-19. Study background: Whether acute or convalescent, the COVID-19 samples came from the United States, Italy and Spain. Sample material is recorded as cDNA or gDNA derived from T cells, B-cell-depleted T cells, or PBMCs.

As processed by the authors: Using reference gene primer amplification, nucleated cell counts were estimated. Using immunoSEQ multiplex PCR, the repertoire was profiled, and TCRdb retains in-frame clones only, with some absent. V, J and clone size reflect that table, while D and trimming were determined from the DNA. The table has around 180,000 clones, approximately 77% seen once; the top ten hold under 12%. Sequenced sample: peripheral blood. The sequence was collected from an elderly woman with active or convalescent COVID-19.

The CDR3 sequence: CASSLNFASGNEQYF. The CDR3 coding sequence is TGTGCCAGCAGCTTAAATTTCGCTAGCGGGAACGAGCAGTACTTC. The chain joins TRBV11-2 to TRBJ2-7, with 9 positions matching TRBD2. Germline V gives CDR1 SGHAT, CDR2 FQNNGV. The ends lost 2 bases at V and 5 bases at J; junction bases unmatched: 7. There are 15 residues in the CDR3. Drawing the rest from reference TRBV11-2 and TRBJ2-7, the complete variable domain is EAGVAQSPRYKIIEKRQSVAFWCNPISGHATLYWYQQILGQGPKLLIQFQNNGVVDDSQLPKDRFSAERLKGVDSTLKIQPAKLEDSAVYLCASSLNFASGNEQYFGPGTRLTVT.